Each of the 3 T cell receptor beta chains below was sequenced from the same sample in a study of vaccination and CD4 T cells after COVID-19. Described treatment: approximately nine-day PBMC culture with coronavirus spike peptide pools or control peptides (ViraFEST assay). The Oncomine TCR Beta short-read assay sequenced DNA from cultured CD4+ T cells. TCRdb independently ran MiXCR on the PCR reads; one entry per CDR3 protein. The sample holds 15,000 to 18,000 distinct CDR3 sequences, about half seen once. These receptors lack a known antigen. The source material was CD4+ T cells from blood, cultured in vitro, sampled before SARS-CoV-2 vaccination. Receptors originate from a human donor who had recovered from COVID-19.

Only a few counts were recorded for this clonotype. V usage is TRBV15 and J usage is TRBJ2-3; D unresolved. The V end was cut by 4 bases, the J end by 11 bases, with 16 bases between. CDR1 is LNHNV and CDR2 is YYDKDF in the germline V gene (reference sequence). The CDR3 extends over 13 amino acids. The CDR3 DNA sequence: TGTGCCACCAGCACCCAACTCGCGGAGTGGCAGTATTTT. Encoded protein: CATSTQLAEWQYF.

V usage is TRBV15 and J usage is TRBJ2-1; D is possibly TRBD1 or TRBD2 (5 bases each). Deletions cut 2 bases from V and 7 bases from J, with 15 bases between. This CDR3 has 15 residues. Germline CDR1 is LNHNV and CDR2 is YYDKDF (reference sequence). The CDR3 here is CATSRQGPGWNEQFF. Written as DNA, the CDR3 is TGTGCCACCAGCAGACAGGGTCCGGGATGGAATGAGCAGTTCTTC.

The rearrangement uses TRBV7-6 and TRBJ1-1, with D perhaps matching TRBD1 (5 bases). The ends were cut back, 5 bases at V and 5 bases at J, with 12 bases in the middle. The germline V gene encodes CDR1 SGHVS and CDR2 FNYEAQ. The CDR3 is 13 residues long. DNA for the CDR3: TGTGCCAGCAGCCGGGGCATGTCTACTGAAGCTTTCTTT. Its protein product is CASSRGMSTEAFF.